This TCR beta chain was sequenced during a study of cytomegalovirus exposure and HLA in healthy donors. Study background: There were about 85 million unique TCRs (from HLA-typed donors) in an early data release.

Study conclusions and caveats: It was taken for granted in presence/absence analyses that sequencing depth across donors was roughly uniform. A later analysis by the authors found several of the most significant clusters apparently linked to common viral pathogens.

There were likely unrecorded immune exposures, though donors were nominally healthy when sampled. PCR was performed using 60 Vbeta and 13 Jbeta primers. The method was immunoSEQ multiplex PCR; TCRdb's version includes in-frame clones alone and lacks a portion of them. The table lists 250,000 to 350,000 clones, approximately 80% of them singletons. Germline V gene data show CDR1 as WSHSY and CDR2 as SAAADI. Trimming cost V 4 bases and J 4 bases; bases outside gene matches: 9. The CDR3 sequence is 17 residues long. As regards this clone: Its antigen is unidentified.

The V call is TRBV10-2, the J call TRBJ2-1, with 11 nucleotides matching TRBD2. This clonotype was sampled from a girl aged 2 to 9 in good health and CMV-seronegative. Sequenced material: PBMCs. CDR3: CASSGRSSGRAYNEQFF. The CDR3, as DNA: TGCGCCAGCAGTGGGAGAAGTAGCGGGAGGGCTTACAATGAGCAGTTCTTC.